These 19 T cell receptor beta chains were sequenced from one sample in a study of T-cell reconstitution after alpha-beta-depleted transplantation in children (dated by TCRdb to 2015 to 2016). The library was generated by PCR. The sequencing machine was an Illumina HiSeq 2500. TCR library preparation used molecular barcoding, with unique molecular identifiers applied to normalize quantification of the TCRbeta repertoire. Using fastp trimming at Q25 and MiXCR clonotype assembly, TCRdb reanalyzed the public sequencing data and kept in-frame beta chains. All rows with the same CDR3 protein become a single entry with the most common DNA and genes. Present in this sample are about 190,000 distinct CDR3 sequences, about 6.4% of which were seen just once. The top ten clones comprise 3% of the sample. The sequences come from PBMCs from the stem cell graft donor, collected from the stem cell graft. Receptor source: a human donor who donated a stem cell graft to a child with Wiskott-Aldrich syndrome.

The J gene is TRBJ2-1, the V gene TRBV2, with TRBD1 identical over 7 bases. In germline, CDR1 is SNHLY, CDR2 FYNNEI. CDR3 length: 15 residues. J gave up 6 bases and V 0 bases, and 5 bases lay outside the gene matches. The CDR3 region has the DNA TGTGCCAGCAGTGAAGCAACAGGGGCCCCCAATGAGCAGTTCTTC. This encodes CASSEATGAPNEQFF.

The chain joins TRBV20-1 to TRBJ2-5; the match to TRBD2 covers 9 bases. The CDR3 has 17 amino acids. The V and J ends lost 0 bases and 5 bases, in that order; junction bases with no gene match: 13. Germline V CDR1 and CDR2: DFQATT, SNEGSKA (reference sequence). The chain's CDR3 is CSARDLFGREGSETQYF. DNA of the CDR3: TGCAGTGCTAGAGATTTGTTTGGGCGGGAGGGATCGGAGACCCAGTACTTC.

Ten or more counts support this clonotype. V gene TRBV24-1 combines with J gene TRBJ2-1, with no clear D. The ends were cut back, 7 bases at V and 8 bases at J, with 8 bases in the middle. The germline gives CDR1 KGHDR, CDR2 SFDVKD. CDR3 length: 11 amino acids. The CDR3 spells CATSLFHEQFF. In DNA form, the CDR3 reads TGTGCCACCAGCTTATTCCATGAGCAGTTCTTC.

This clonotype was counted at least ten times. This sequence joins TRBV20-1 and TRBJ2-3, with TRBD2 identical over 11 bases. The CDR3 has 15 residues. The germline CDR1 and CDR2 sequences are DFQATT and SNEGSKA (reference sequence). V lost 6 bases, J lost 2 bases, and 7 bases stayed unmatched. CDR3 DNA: TGCAGTGCCGTGGGACTAGCGGATTTCACAGATACGCAGTATTTT. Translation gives CSAVGLADFTDTQYF.

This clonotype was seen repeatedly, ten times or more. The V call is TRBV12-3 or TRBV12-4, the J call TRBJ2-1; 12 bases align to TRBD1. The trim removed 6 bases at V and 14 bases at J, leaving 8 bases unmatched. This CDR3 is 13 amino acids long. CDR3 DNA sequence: TGTGCCAGCAGCCCCGGGACAGGGGGCGCCGAGTTCTTC. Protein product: CASSPGTGGAEFF.

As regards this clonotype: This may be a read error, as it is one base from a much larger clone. The CDR3 DNA sequence: TGTGCCTGCAGCGCCTACGGATCCGGAGGTGTGGGGGAGACCCAGTACTTC. Its protein product is CACSAYGSGGVGETQYF. The chain joins TRBV11-2 to TRBJ2-5; tentative D call: TRBD2 (5 bases). The CDR3 is 17 amino acids. CDR1 is SGHAT and CDR2 is FQNNGV in the germline V gene. The variable domain in full, with the rest retrieved from reference TRBV11-2 and TRBJ2-5, is EAGVAQSPRYKIIEKRQSVAFWCNPISGHATLYWYQQILGQGPKLLIQFQNNGVVDDSQLPKDRFSAERLKGVDSTLKIQPAKLEDSAVYLCACSAYGSGGVGETQYFGPGTRLLVL.

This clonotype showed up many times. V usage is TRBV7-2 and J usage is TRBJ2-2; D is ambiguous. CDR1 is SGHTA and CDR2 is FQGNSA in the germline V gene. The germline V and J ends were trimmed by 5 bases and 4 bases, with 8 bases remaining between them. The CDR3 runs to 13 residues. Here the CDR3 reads CASSRQLTGELFF. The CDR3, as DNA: TGTGCCAGCAGCCGCCAACTCACCGGGGAGCTGTTTTTT.

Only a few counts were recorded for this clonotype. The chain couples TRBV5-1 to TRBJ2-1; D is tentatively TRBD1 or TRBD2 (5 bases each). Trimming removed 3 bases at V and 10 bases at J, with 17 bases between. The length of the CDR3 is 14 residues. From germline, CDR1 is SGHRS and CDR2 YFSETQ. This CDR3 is CASSSLTARGEQFF. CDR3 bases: TGCGCCAGCAGCTCCTTGACAGCGAGGGGCGAGCAGTTCTTC.

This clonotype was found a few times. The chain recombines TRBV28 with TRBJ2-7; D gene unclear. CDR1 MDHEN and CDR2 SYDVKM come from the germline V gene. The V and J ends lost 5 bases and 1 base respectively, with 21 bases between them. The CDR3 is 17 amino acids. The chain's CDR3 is CASSLPRLFWESYEQYF. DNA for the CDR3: TGTGCCAGCAGTCTACCCCGACTCTTTTGGGAATCCTACGAGCAGTACTTC.

The CDR3, as DNA: TGCGCCAGCAGCTGGGGACAGAGAAGCTCCTACGAGCAGTACTTC. Its protein product is CASSWGQRSSYEQYF. The V and J genes are TRBV5-1 and TRBJ2-7; 7 bases map to TRBD1. The ends lost 3 bases at V and 0 bases at J; junction bases unmatched: 6. Germline V gene data show CDR1 as SGHRS and CDR2 as YFSETQ. This CDR3 has 15 amino acids.

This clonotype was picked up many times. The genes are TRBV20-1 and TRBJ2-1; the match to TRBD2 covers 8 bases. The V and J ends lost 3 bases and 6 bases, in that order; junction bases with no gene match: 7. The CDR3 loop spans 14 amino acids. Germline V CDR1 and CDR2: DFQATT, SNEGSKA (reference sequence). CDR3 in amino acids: CSASSSGPFNEQFF. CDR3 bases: TGCAGTGCTAGTTCTAGCGGGCCTTTCAATGAGCAGTTCTTC.

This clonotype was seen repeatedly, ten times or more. CDR3: CASSLLGTSGNTGELFF. DNA of the CDR3: TGTGCCAGCAGCCTCCTCGGGACTAGCGGAAACACCGGGGAGCTGTTTTTT. This rearrangement joins TRBV7-7 to TRBJ2-2, with TRBD2 identical over 11 bases. J lost 2 bases, V lost 5 bases, and 7 bases had no gene match. Germline V gives CDR1 SSHAT, CDR2 FNYEAQ (reference sequence). This CDR3 spans 17 amino acids.

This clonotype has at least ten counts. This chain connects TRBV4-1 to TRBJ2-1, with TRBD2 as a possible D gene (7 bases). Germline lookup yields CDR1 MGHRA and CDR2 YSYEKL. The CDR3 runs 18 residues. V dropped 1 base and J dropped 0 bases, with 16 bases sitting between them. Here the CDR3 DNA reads TGCGCCAGCAGCCAAGTCGGGGGGCGGCAGAGCTCCTACAATGAGCAGTTCTTC. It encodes CASSQVGGRQSSYNEQFF.

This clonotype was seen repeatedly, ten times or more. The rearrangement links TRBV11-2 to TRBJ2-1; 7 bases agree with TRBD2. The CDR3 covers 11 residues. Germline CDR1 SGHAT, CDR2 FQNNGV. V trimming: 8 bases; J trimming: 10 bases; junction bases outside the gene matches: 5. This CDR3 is CASGGTIEQFF. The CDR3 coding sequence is TGTGCCAGCGGCGGGACTATAGAGCAGTTCTTC.

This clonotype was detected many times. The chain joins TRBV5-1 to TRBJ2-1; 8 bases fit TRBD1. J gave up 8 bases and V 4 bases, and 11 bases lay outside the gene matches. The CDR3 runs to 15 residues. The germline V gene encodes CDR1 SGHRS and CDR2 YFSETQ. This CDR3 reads CASSPSGTGVDEQFF. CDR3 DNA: TGCGCCAGCAGCCCTTCCGGGACAGGCGTTGATGAGCAGTTCTTC.

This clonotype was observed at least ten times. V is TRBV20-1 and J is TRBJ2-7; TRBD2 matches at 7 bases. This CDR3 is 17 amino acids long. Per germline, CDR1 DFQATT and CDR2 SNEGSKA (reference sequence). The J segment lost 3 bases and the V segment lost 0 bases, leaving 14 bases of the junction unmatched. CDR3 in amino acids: CSARDRGRLADIYEQYF. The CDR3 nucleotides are TGCAGTGCTAGAGATCGGGGGAGGCTAGCGGATATCTACGAGCAGTACTTC.

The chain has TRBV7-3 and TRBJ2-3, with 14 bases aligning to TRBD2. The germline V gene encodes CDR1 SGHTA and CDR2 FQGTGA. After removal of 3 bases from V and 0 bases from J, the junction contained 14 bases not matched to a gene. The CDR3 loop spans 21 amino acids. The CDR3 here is CASSFTPIRTSGGPSTDTQYF. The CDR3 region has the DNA TGTGCCAGCAGCTTCACACCCATCCGGACTAGCGGGGGGCCCAGCACAGATACGCAGTATTTT.

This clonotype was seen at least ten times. CDR3 nucleotides: TGCAGTGCTCCCGGGGTGAGGAACACTGAAGCTTTCTTT. Protein: CSAPGVRNTEAFF. The V gene is TRBV20-1, the J gene TRBJ1-1; D is undetermined. The CDR3 length is 13 residues. The V end lost 5 bases, the J end lost 1 base, and 11 bases lay between the germline ends. Looked up from germline, CDR1 is DFQATT and CDR2 is SNEGSKA (reference sequence).

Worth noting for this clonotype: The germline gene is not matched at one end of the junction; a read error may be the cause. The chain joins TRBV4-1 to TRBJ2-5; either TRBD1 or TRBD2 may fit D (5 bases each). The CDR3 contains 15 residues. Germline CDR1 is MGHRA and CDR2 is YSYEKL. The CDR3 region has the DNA TGCGCCAGCAGCCAAGATCCTGGGGGAGTAGAGACCCAGAACTTC. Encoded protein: CASSQDPGGVETQNF.